This entry lists 7 T cell receptor beta chains sequenced from one sample in a study of control samples from healthy donors and cancer patients. Clones were sequenced by immunoSEQ multiplex PCR, and TCRdb holds only the in-frame ones, with some missing. The top ten clones hold over 1.2% of a sample with 150,000 to 200,000 clones, about nine tenths of them seen once. The sequencing input was blood. Source of these receptors: a young woman in good health.

This clone has only one observation. The rearrangement links TRBV7-8 to TRBJ2-3, with TRBD1 matching 8 bases. CDR1 SGHVS and CDR2 FQNEAQ come from the germline V gene. This CDR3 has 16 residues. Unmatched junction bases numbered 5, after V lost 1 base and J lost 2 bases. CDR3 bases: TGTGCCAGCAGCTTAGGGACAGGGTACAACACAGATACGCAGTATTTT. This translates into CASSLGTGYNTDTQYF.

This clone appeared many times. This chain joins TRBV29-1 and TRBJ1-5; 10 bases align to TRBD1. The CDR3 runs 14 residues. With 4 bases clipped from V and 4 bases from J, the junction kept 4 bases outside the gene matches. Germline assignment: CDR1 SQVTM and CDR2 ANQGSEA. The DNA of the CDR3 is TGCAGCGTTGGGGACAGGGGAGGAAATCAGCCCCAGCATTTT. It is translated as CSVGDRGGNQPQHF.

The V and J genes are TRBV19 and TRBJ2-7; tentatively, D is TRBD1 (5 bases). Trimming removed 0 bases from V and 2 bases from J, with 8 bases in between. Germline-derived CDR1 and CDR2 are LNHDA and SQIVND (reference sequence). CDR3 length equals 14 residues. Here the CDR3 reads CASSIDPGTYEQYF. CDR3 in DNA: TGTGCCAGTAGTATAGACCCAGGGACCTACGAGCAGTACTTC.

The chain combines TRBV18 with TRBJ2-3; 8 positions agree with TRBD1. This CDR3 contains 14 residues. CDR1 KGHSH and CDR2 LQKENI come from the germline V gene. V shed 3 bases, J shed 3 bases, and the junction held 2 bases outside the gene matches. For the CDR3, the DNA is TGTGCCAGCTCACCCGACAGGGGAACAGATACGCAGTATTTT. It is translated as CASSPDRGTDTQYF.

The CDR3 coding sequence is TGCGCCAGCAGCCAAGATGCAGGGGATGGCTACACCTTC. Translated: CASSQDAGDGYTF. The chain is built from TRBV4-3 and TRBJ1-2; D perhaps matches TRBD1 (6 bases). Germline assignment: CDR1 LGHNA and CDR2 YSLEER. CDR3 length: 13 residues. The V end lost 0 bases, the J end lost 6 bases, and 8 bases lay between the germline ends.

The rearrangement uses TRBV10-2 and TRBJ2-1; D remains ambiguous. Trimming pared 2 bases from V and 2 bases from J, leaving 7 bases between. The CDR3 has 14 residues. Germline V CDR1 and CDR2: WSHSY, SAAADI. CDR3 sequence reads: CASSEGYTYNEQFF. DNA for the CDR3: TGCGCCAGCAGTGAGGGCTACACCTACAATGAGCAGTTCTTC.

For this clone: Other DNA sequences in the sample encode the same CDR3. V usage is TRBV12-3 or TRBV12-4 and J usage is TRBJ1-5; D unresolved. V was cut by 1 base and J by 7 bases, with 5 bases left in between. This CDR3 contains 12 residues. The CDR3 DNA reads TGTGCCAGCAGTTTAGGAGGACAGCCCCAGCATTTT. Translated, it gives CASSLGGQPQHF.